This T cell receptor (beta chain) was sequenced during a study of multiple sclerosis patients with progressive multifocal leukoencephalopathy. Indicated time point: before natalizumab initiation. T0 refers to blood drawn before natalizumab was first infused. Every PCR reaction included synthetic inline CDR3 controls for all V-J pairings. Libraries were prepared by immunoSEQ multiplex PCR; TCRdb keeps only in-frame clonotypes and omits some of them. The sample yields roughly 31,000 clones, approximately 90% seen once. This clonotype originated in a human donor with multiple sclerosis. The sample consisted of PBMCs.

CDR3 residues: CASSPRRESNQPQHF. CDR3 in DNA: TGTGCCAGCAGTCCCCGGAGGGAAAGCAATCAGCCCCAGCATTTT. The chain carries TRBV7-8 and TRBJ1-5; D is undetermined. Germline V gene data show CDR1 as SGHVS and CDR2 as FQNEAQ. The CDR3 totals 15 residues. Trimming removed 6 bases from V and 1 base from J, with 13 bases in between.